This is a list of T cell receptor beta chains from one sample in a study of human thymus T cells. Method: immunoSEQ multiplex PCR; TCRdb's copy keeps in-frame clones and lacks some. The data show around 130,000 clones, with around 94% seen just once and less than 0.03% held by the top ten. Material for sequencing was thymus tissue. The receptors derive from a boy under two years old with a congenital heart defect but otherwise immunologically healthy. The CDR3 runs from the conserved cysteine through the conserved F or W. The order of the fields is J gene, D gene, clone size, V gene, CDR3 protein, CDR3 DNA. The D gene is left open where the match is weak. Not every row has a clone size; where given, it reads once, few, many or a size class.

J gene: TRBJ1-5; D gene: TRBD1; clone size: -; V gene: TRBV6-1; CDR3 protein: CASSGDRGVYSNQPQHF; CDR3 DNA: TGTGCCAGCAGTGGGGACAGGGGAGTCTATAGCAATCAGCCCCAGCATTTT
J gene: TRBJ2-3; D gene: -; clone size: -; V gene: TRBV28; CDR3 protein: CASNLTGGTDTQYF; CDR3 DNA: TGTGCCAGCAACTTGACAGGTGGCACAGATACGCAGTATTTT
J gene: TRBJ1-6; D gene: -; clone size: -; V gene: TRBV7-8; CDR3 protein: CASSFKRAGDNSPLHF; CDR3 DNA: TGTGCCAGCAGCTTTAAAAGGGCTGGGGATAATTCACCCCTCCACTTT
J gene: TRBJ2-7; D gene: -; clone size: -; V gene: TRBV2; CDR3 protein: CASSDLTPQRCEQYF; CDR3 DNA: TGTGCCAGCAGTGACCTGACCCCTCAAAGGTGCGAGCAGTACTTC
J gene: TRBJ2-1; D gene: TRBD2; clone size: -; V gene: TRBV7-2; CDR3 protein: CASSSTKRGGNEQFF; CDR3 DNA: TGTGCCAGCAGCTCAACAAAGCGGGGAGGCAATGAGCAGTTCTTC
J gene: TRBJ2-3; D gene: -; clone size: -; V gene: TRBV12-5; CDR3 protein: CASGLVIWQGIPDTQYF; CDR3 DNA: TGTGCTAGTGGTTTGGTAATCTGGCAGGGGATCCCAGATACGCAGTATTTT
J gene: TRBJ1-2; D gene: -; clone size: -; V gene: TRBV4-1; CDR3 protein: CASSRGQTIYGYTF; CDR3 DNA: TGCGCCAGCAGCAGAGGACAGACAATCTATGGCTACACCTTC
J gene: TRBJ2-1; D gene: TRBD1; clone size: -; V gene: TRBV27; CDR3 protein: CASSPKGTGHNEQFF; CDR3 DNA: TGTGCCAGCAGTCCCAAGGGGACAGGGCACAATGAGCAGTTCTTC
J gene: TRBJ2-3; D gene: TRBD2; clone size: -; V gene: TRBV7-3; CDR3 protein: CASSPEAGGPPDTQYF; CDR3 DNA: TGTGCCAGCAGCCCCGAAGCGGGGGGGCCCCCGGATACGCAGTATTTT
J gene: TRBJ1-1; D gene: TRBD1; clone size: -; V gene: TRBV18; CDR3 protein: CASSTWDRGLAEAFF; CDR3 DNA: TGTGCCAGCTCCACTTGGGACAGGGGGCTTGCTGAAGCTTTCTTT
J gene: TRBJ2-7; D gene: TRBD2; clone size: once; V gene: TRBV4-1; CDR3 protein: CASREAGLAGGRPFEYEQYF; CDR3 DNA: TGCGCCAGCAGGGAAGCTGGGCTAGCGGGGGGGCGGCCGTTCGAATACGAGCAGTACTTC
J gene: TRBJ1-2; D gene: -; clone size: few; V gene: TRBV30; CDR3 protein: CAWIHPAGYTF; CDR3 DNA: TGTGCCTGGATCCACCCCGCGGGCTACACCTTC
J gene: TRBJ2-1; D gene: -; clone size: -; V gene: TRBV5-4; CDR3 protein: CASSLDSYSSYNEQFF; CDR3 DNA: TGTGCCAGCAGCTTGGATAGCTACAGCTCCTACAATGAGCAGTTCTTC
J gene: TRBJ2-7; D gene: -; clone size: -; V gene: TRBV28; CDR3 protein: CASRGLRVSYEQYF; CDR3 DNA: TGTGCCAGCAGGGGACTCCGAGTCTCCTACGAGCAGTACTTC
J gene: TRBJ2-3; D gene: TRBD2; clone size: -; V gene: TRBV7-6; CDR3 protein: CASSARVAGDTDTQYF; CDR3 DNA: TGTGCCAGCAGCGCCCGGGTAGCGGGGGACACAGATACGCAGTATTTT
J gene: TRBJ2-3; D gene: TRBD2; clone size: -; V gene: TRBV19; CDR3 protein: CASSIRGGGADTQYF; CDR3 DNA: TGTGCCAGTAGTATACGGGGCGGGGGGGCCGACACGCAGTATTTT
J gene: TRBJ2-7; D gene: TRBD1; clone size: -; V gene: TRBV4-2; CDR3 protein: CASSQGGQGNPKYEQYF; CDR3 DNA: TGTGCCAGCAGCCAAGGGGGACAGGGGAACCCCAAGTACGAGCAGTACTTC
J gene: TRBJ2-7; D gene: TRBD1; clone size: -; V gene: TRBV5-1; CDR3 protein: CASSLDDRVAYEQYF; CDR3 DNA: TGCGCCAGCAGCTTGGACGACAGGGTGGCCTACGAGCAGTACTTC
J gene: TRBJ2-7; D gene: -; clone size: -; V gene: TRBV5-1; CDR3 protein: CASSLEGRASYYEQYF; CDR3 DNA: TGCGCCAGCAGCTTAGAGGGGCGGGCCTCCTACTACGAGCAGTACTTC
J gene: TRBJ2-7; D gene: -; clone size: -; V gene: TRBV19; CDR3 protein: CASSIDLRSSHEQYF; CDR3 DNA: TGTGCCAGTAGTATAGATCTAAGGTCCTCGCACGAGCAGTACTTC
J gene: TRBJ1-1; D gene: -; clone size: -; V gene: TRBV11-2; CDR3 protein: CASSPGRYKAFF; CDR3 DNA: TGTGCCAGCAGCCCGGGACGGTACAAAGCTTTCTTT
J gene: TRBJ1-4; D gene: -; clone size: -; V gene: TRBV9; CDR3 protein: CASSVAGNEKLFF; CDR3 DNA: TGTGCCAGCAGCGTGGCCGGGAATGAAAAACTGTTTTTT
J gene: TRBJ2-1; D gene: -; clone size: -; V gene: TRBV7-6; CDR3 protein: CASSPGRVNYNEQFF; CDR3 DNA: TGTGCCAGCAGCCCGGGACGGGTTAACTACAATGAGCAGTTCTTC
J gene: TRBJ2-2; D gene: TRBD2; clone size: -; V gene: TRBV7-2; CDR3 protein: CASSPHIAGAFTGELFF; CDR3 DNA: TGTGCCAGCAGCCCACACATAGCGGGGGCTTTTACCGGGGAGCTGTTTTTT
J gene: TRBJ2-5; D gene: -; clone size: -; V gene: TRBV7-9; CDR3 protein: CASRPSGGGVSRETQYF; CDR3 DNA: TGTGCCAGCAGGCCATCGGGTGGCGGGGTCTCCAGGGAGACCCAGTACTTC
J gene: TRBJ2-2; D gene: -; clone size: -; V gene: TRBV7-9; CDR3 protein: CASSFPVGGGSNTGELFF; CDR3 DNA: TGTGCCAGCAGCTTCCCAGTAGGGGGGGGCTCGAACACCGGGGAGCTGTTTTTT
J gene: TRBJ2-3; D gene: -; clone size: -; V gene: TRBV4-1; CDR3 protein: CASSSKDLAADTQYF; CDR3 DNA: TGCGCCAGCAGCTCGAAGGACTTAGCGGCGGATACGCAGTATTTT
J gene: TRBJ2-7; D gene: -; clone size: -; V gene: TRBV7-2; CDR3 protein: CASSLTNTYEQYF; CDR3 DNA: TGTGCCAGCAGCCTGACAAACACCTACGAGCAGTACTTC
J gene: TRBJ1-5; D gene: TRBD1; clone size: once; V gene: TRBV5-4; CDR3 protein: CASSPDRKGQPQHF; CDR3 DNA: TGTGCCAGCAGCCCGGACAGGAAGGGGCAGCCCCAGCATTTT
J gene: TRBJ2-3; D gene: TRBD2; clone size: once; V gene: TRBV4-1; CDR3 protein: CASSQASGELTDTQYF; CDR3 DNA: TGCGCCAGCAGCCAAGCCAGCGGGGAGCTCACAGATACGCAGTATTTT
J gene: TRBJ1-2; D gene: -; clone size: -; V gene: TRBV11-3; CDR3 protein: CASSLTIYYGYTF; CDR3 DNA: TGTGCCAGCAGCTTGACAATTTACTATGGCTACACCTTC
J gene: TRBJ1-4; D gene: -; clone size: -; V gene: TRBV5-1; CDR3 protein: CASSPGQKGKRLFF; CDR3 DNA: TGCGCCAGCAGCCCGGGACAAAAGGGCAAAAGACTGTTTTTT
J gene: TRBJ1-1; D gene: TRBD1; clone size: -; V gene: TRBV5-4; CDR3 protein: CASSLAERADRGGNTEAFF; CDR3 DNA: TGTGCCAGCAGCTTGGCAGAAAGGGCCGACAGGGGGGGGAACACTGAAGCTTTCTTT
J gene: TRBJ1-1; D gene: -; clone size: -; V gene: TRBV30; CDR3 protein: CAWDLPIGPNTEAFF; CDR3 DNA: TGTGCCTGGGATCTCCCCATCGGCCCTAACACTGAAGCTTTCTTT
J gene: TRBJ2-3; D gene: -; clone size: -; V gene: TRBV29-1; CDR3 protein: CSVEGSAGRLHTDTQYF; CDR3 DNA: TGCAGCGTTGAGGGGTCCGCGGGGAGGCTGCACACAGATACGCAGTATTTT
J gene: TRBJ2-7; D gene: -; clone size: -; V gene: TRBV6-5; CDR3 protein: CASRQLAEYEQYF; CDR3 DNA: TGTGCCAGCCGTCAGCTAGCAGAGTACGAGCAGTACTTC
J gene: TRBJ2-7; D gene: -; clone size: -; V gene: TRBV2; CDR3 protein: CASSEARGQQGQYF; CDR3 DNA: TGTGCCAGCAGTGAAGCACGGGGGCAGCAAGGGCAGTACTTC
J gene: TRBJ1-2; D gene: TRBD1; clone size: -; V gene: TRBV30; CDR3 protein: CAWSVKGQGREGNGYTF; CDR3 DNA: TGTGCCTGGAGTGTAAAGGGACAGGGAAGGGAGGGCAATGGCTACACCTTC
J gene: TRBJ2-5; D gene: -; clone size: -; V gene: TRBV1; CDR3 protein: CTSSQERMVAVTLQETQYF; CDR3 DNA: TGCACCAGCAGCCAAGAGAGGATGGTAGCCGTAACGTTGCAAGAGACCCAGTACTTC
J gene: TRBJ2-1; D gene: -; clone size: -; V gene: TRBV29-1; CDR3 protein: CSVEASGSYNEQFF; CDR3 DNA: TGCAGCGTTGAAGCTTCGGGCTCCTACAATGAGCAGTTCTTC
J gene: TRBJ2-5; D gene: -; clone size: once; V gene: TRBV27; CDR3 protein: CASSSTSRETQYF; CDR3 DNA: TGTGCCAGCAGTTCCACCAGCCGAGAGACCCAGTACTTC
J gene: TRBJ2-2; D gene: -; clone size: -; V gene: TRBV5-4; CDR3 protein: CASSPPGHINTGELFF; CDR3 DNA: TGTGCCAGCAGCCCTCCAGGACACATTAACACCGGGGAGCTGTTTTTT